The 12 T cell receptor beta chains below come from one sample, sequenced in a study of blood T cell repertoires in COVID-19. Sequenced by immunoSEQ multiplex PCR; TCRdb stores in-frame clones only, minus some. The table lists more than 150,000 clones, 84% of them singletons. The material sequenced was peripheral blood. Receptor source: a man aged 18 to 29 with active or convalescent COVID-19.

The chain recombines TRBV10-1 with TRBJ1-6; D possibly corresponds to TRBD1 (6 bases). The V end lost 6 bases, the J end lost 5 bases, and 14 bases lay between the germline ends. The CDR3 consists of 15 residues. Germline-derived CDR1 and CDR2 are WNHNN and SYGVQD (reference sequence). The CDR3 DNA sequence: TGCGCCAGCAGACCCGACAGGAGCCATAATTCACCCCTCCACTTT. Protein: CASRPDRSHNSPLHF.

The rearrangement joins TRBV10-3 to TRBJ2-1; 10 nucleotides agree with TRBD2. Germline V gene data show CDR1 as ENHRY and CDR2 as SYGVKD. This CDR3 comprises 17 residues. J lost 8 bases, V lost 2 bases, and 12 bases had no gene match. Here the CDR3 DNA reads TGTGCCATCAGTGAGCGGGCTAGCGGGGGCTCGGGCGATGAGCAGTTCTTC. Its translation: CAISERASGGSGDEQFF.

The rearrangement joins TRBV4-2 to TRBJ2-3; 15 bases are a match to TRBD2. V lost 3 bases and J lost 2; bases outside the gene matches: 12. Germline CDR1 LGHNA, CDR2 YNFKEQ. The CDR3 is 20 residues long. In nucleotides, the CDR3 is TGTGCCAGCAGCCAGCTTCCGGGACTAGCGGGAGGTCCCTCCACAGATACGCAGTATTTT. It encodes CASSQLPGLAGGPSTDTQYF.

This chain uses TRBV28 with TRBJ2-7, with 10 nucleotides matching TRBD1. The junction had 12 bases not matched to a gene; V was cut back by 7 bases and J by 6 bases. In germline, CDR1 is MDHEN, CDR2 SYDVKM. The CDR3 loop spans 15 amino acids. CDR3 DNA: TGTGCCAGCAAGGGATCCGGGACAGGGGAAGGCGAGCAGTACTTC. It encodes CASKGSGTGEGEQYF.

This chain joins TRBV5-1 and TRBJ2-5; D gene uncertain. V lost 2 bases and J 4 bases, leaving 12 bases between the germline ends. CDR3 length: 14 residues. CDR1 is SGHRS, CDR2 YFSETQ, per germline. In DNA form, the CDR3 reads TGCGCCAGCAGCTTTGGCAGAAGGAGAGAGACCCAGTACTTC. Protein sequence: CASSFGRRRETQYF.

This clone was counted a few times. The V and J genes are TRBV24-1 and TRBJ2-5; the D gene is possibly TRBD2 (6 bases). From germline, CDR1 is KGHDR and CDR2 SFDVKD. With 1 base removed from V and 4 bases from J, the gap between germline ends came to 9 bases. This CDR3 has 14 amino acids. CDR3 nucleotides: TGTGCCACCAGTGATTTAGTGGGGGGAGAGACCCAGTACTTC. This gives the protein CATSDLVGGETQYF.

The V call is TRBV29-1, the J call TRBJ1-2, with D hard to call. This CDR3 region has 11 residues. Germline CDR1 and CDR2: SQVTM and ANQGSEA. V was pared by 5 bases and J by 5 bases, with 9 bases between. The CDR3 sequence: CSVQQTYGYTF. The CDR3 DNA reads TGCAGCGTTCAACAGACGTATGGCTACACCTTC.

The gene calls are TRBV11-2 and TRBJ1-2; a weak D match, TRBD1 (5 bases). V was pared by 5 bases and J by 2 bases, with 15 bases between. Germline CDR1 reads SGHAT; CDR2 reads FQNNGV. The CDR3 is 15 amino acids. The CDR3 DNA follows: TGTGCCAGCAGCCTCACAGTGGGGGGGAACTATGGCTACACCTTC. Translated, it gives CASSLTVGGNYGYTF.

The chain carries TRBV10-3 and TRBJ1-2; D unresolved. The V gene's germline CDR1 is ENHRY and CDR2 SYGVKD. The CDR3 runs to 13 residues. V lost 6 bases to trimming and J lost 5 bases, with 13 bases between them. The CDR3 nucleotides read TGTGCCATCAGCTCCGGAGAGCGGTATGGCTACACCTTC. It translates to CAISSGERYGYTF.

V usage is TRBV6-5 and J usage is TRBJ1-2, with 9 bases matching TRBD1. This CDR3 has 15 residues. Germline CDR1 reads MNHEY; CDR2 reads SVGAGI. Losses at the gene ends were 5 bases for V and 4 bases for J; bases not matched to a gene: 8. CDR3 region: CASSPRDRVVYGYTF. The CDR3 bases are TGTGCCAGCAGTCCCCGGGACAGGGTGGTCTATGGCTACACCTTC.

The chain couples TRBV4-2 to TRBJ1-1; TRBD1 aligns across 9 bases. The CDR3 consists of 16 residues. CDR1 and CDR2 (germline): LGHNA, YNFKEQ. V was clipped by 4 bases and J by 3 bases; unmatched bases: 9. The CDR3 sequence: CASSPYGTGKDTEAFF. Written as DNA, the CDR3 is TGTGCCAGCAGCCCTTATGGGACAGGGAAGGACACTGAAGCTTTCTTT.

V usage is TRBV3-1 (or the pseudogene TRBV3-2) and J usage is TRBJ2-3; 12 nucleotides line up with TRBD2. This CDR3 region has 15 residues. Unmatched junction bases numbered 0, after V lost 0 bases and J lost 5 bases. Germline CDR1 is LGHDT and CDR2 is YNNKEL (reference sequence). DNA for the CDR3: TGTGCCAGCAGCCAAGAACTAGCGGGAGGAGATACGCAGTATTTT. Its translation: CASSQELAGGDTQYF.